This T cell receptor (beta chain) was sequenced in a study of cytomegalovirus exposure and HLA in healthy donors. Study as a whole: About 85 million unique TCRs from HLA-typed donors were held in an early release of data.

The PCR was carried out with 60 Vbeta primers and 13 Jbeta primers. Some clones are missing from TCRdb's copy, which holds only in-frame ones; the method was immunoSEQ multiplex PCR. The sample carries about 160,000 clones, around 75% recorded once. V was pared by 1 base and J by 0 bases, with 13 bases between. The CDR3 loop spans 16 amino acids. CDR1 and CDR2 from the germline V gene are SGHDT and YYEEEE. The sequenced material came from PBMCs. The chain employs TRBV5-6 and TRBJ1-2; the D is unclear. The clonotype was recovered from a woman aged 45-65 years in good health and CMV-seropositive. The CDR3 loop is CASSLKSWAANYGYTF. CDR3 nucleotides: TGTGCCAGCAGCTTGAAGTCTTGGGCAGCTAACTATGGCTACACCTTC. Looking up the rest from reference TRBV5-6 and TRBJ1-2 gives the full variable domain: DAGVTQSPTHLIKTRGQQVTLRCSPKSGHDTVSWYQQALGQGPQFIFQYYEEEERQRGNFPDRFSGHQFPNYSSELNVNALLLGDSALYLCASSLKSWAANYGYTFGSGTRLTVV.